A single sample gave rise to the 32 T cell receptor beta chains below, sequenced in a study of T cells in Graves' hyperthyroidism and ophthalmopathy. Amplification yielded TCR beta CDR3 regions, with RNA transcripts as the source. TCR CDR3 underwent first-round RT-PCR with the HTBI primer set. TCRdb passed the multiplex PCR reads through MiXCR, listing each CDR3 protein once. The table records about 300,000 distinct CDR3 sequences, roughly 13% of them present only once. Sequencing was done on a sample of blood. The receptors were gathered from a woman in her thirties with Graves' hyperthyroidism that later progressed to Graves' ophthalmopathy.

This clonotype was seen more than once but under ten times. This chain links TRBV27 with TRBJ2-7; 9 nucleotides line up with TRBD1. Trimming at V came to 2 bases and at J to 7 bases, leaving 9 bases not matched to a gene. The CDR3 has 15 residues. The germline CDR1 and CDR2 sequences are MNHEY and SMNVEV (reference sequence). CDR3: CASSLGGTGLTEQYF. CDR3 in DNA: TGTGCCAGCAGTTTAGGGGGGACAGGGCTAACGGAGCAGTACTTC.

This clonotype was seen many times. The rearrangement joins TRBV7-2 to TRBJ2-7; D unclear. CDR1 is SGHTA, CDR2 FQGNSA, per germline. The CDR3 is made up of 13 amino acids. Trimming cost V 1 base and J 3 bases, with 7 bases left between them. The CDR3 region is CASSLGRGYEQYF. For the CDR3, the DNA is TGTGCCAGCAGCTTAGGGCGAGGCTACGAGCAGTACTTC.

The chain couples TRBV5-4 to TRBJ2-1, with 9 bases lining up with TRBD2. J gave up 10 bases and V 0 bases, and 11 bases lay outside the gene matches. Germline CDR1 is SGHNT and CDR2 is YYREEE (reference sequence). This CDR3 has 16 amino acids. CDR3 sequence reads: CASSLADGSGRLEQFF. In DNA form, the CDR3 reads TGTGCCAGCAGCTTGGCTGATGGTAGCGGGAGACTAGAGCAGTTCTTC.

This clonotype has a count of ten or more. V gene TRBV6-2 or TRBV6-3 combines with J gene TRBJ2-7, with 13 positions matching TRBD2. After removal of 4 bases from V and 4 bases from J, the junction contained 1 base not matched to a gene. This CDR3 comprises 14 residues. The germline V gene encodes CDR1 MNHEY and CDR2 SVGEGT. CDR3 DNA: TGTGCCAGCAGTTGGACTAGCGGGAGTTACGAGCAGTACTTC. Translation gives CASSWTSGSYEQYF.

In its sample, this clonotype was seen many times. The J gene is TRBJ1-5, the V gene TRBV10-3; D ambiguous. V dropped 4 bases and J dropped 3 bases, with 4 bases sitting between them. The CDR3 consists of 12 residues. Germline V lookup: CDR1 ENHRY, CDR2 SYGVKD. CDR3 amino acids: CAISGNNQPQHF. Written as DNA, the CDR3 is TGTGCCATCAGTGGAAACAATCAGCCCCAGCATTTT.

The chain is built from TRBV20-1 and TRBJ2-3; the match to TRBD2 covers 8 bases. The CDR3 is 19 amino acids. Germline V gives CDR1 DFQATT, CDR2 SNEGSKA (reference sequence). The junction had 21 bases not matched to a gene; V was cut back by 5 bases and J by 2 bases. CDR3 bases: TGCAGTGCTCGCAGCAGGGAAGGGGGTAGCGGGACTTACACAGATACGCAGTATTTT. Translated: CSARSREGGSGTYTDTQYF.

In regard to this clonotype: A read error may explain this, as a much larger clone is one base away. The chain has TRBV6-1 and TRBJ2-7, with unresolved D. V lost 6 bases and J 6 bases, leaving 21 bases between the germline ends. Germline lookup yields CDR1 MNHNS and CDR2 SASEGT. This CDR3 has 15 residues. The CDR3 here is CASRRRRASLSEQYF. CDR3 in DNA: TGTGCCAGCAGACGACGACGGGCAAGCCTTAGCGAGCAGTACTTC.

This clonotype was detected ten times or more. The chain has TRBV6-1 and TRBJ1-5; perhaps TRBD1 as D (5 bases). The CDR3 is 13 residues long. Trimming took 7 bases from V and 5 from J, leaving 12 bases between them. CDR1 and CDR2 from the germline V gene are MNHNS and SASEGT. The CDR3 loop is CASMGERDQPQHF. The CDR3 nucleotides read TGTGCCAGCATGGGGGAAAGGGATCAGCCCCAGCATTTT.

This clonotype was seen at least ten times. The rearrangement uses TRBV20-1 and TRBJ2-2; D is uncertain. The germline V and J ends were trimmed by 0 bases and 1 base, with 9 bases remaining between them. Germline values: CDR1 DFQATT, CDR2 SNEGSKA (reference sequence). CDR3 length: 15 amino acids. The CDR3 protein is CSARDLKENTGELFF. CDR3 nucleotide sequence: TGCAGTGCTAGAGATCTCAAGGAGAACACCGGGGAGCTGTTTTTT.

The V call is TRBV9, the J call TRBJ2-2; 10 bases fit TRBD2. The CDR3 length is 15 residues. CDR1 SGDLS and CDR2 YYNGEE come from the germline V gene. J gave up 5 bases and V 4 bases, and 5 bases lay outside the gene matches. This CDR3 reads CASSPELAGTGELFF. Written as DNA, the CDR3 is TGTGCCAGCAGCCCAGAACTAGCGGGAACCGGGGAGCTGTTTTTT.

Here the CDR3 DNA reads TGTGCCAGCAGTGAACAAAGTCGACTAGCGGGAGGGCACGAGCAGTACTTC. This encodes CASSEQSRLAGGHEQYF. The chain combines TRBV2 with TRBJ2-7, with 14 bases lining up with TRBD2. J gave up 5 bases and V 2 bases, and 8 bases lay outside the gene matches. The CDR3 contains 17 residues. Germline CDR1 SNHLY, CDR2 FYNNEI.

The sample holds many counts of this clonotype. V usage is TRBV13 and J usage is TRBJ2-7; unclear D gene. Germline V lookup: CDR1 PRHDT, CDR2 FYEKMQ (reference sequence). CDR3 size: 15 residues. V lost 2 bases, J lost 1 base, and 12 bases lay in between. CDR3 bases: TGTGCCAGCAGCTTAACCGGGTCTAATTCCTACGAGCAGTACTTC. Amino acids: CASSLTGSNSYEQYF. Full variable domain (rest looked up from reference TRBV13 and TRBJ2-7): AAGVIQSPRHLIKEKRETATLKCYPIPRHDTVYWYQQGPGQDPQFLISFYEKMQSDKGSIPDRFSAQQFSDYHSELNMSSLELGDSALYFCASSLTGSNSYEQYFGPGTRLTVT.

Ten or more counts support this clonotype. The chain carries TRBV11-2 and TRBJ2-7; D ambiguous. From germline, CDR1 is SGHAT and CDR2 FQNNGV. Trimming pared 3 bases from V and 6 bases from J, leaving 12 bases between. This CDR3 is built from 13 residues. CDR3: CASSLFQASEQYF. CDR3 in DNA: TGTGCCAGCAGCTTGTTTCAGGCTAGCGAGCAGTACTTC.

This clonotype occurred many times. This rearrangement joins TRBV29-1 to TRBJ2-7; TRBD1 matches 7 bases. The CDR3 sequence is 13 residues long. V dropped 4 bases and J dropped 2; count of bases not matched to a gene: 5. CDR1 SQVTM and CDR2 ANQGSEA come from the germline V gene. CDR3 residues: CSVAWDSTYEQYF. DNA of the CDR3: TGCAGCGTTGCTTGGGACAGTACCTACGAGCAGTACTTC.

On this clonotype: A much bigger clone sits one base away, suggesting this may be a read error. The chain joins TRBV7-2 to TRBJ2-5; D possibly corresponds to TRBD2 (5 bases). From germline, CDR1 is SGHTA and CDR2 FQGNSA. Trimming took off 5 bases at V and 14 bases at J, with 18 bases between the two ends. There are 12 residues in the CDR3. CDR3 DNA: TGTGCCAGCAGCCCTCAACGGACTGAAACATACTTC. This sequence encodes CASSPQRTETYF.

The rearrangement links TRBV2 to TRBJ1-1; 8 bases fit TRBD1. There are 17 residues in the CDR3. Germline trimming cut 6 bases from V and 1 base from J; bases unmatched to any gene: 13. The germline CDR1 and CDR2 sequences are SNHLY and FYNNEI. DNA for the CDR3: TGTGCCAGCAGCGCCCCGAGGACAGGGCCCTGGAACACTGAAGCTTTCTTT. Amino acid sequence: CASSAPRTGPWNTEAFF.

This clonotype appeared many times. The V call is TRBV20-1, the J call TRBJ2-7; 7 bases match TRBD1. The CDR3 consists of 12 residues. From germline, CDR1 is DFQATT and CDR2 SNEGSKA (reference sequence). Trimming cost V 5 bases and J 3 bases; bases outside gene matches: 4. The CDR3 DNA reads TGCAGTGCTTTTACAGGGGTCTACGAGCAGTACTTC. The encoded protein is CSAFTGVYEQYF.

This clonotype was recorded at least ten times. V is TRBV20-1 and J is TRBJ2-7; D may be TRBD1 (6 bases). Germline CDR1 and CDR2: DFQATT and SNEGSKA (reference sequence). The CDR3 loop spans 14 amino acids. The V and J ends lost 6 bases and 1 base respectively, with 16 bases between them. CDR3 loop: CSASSRDTSYEQYF. For the CDR3, the DNA is TGCAGTGCCTCATCCCGGGACACGTCCTACGAGCAGTACTTC.

This clonotype was recorded at least ten times. The chain has TRBV6-1 and TRBJ1-2; 9 bases are shared with TRBD1. V trimming: 5 bases; J trimming: 5 bases; junction bases outside the gene matches: 18. This CDR3 contains 18 residues. Germline CDR1 is MNHNS and CDR2 is SASEGT. The DNA of the CDR3 is TGTGCCAGCAGTTCTCTAATCCCACGGGACAGGGATAAGTATGGCTACACCTTC. Protein product: CASSSLIPRDRDKYGYTF.

This clonotype was recorded at least ten times. At one of its ends the junction is not consistent with the germline gene, which may arise from a read error. The genes are TRBV18 and TRBJ2-7, with 7 nucleotides matching TRBD2. Germline loops: CDR1 KGHSH, CDR2 LQKENI. The CDR3 totals 13 residues. CDR3 sequence reads: CASSLTSSHEQYF. In DNA form, the CDR3 reads TGTGCCAGCTCTTTGACTAGCTCCCACGAGCAGTACTTC.

J is TRBJ2-7 and V is TRBV4-2, with D possibly matching TRBD2 (6 bases). CDR3 length: 17 amino acids. Per the germline V gene, CDR1 is LGHNA and CDR2 is YNFKEQ. V was cut by 4 bases and J by 4 bases, with 23 bases left in between. The CDR3, as DNA: TGTGCCAGCAGCCGGTTTCCGGGACTTGCAGGCGAATACGAGCAGTACTTC. Its protein product is CASSRFPGLAGEYEQYF.

This clonotype was observed at least ten times. V gene TRBV6-2 or TRBV6-3 combines with J gene TRBJ2-5; D possibly corresponds to TRBD2 (6 bases). V dropped 4 bases and J dropped 8 bases, with 14 bases sitting between them. The CDR3 runs 13 residues. From germline, CDR1 is MNHEY and CDR2 SVGEGT. CDR3: CASSWLRRETQYF. The CDR3 DNA sequence: TGTGCCAGCAGTTGGTTAAGGCGGGAAACCCAGTACTTC.

In its sample, this clonotype was seen a few times. V is TRBV29-1 and J is TRBJ2-3; 10 nucleotides align to TRBD2. Germline V gene data show CDR1 as SQVTM and CDR2 as ANQGSEA. The J segment lost 1 base and the V segment lost 3 bases, leaving 7 bases of the junction unmatched. The CDR3 loop spans 16 amino acids. DNA for the CDR3: TGCAGCGTTGATGTGGTAGCGGGAGGAGGCACAGATACGCAGTATTTT. Its translation: CSVDVVAGGGTDTQYF.

In its sample, this clonotype was seen many times. The V and J genes are TRBV5-4 and TRBJ2-1; 12 bases are shared with TRBD2. CDR3 length equals 17 residues. CDR1 is SGHNT, CDR2 YYREEE, per germline (reference sequence). Trimming removed 0 bases from V and 7 bases from J; junction bases left unmatched: 8. The chain's CDR3 is CASSLEKLAGGGNEQFF. Written as DNA, the CDR3 is TGTGCCAGCAGCTTGGAAAAACTAGCGGGAGGAGGTAATGAGCAGTTCTTC.

The chain combines TRBV6-9 with TRBJ1-5, with D maybe TRBD1 (5 bases). CDR3 length: 15 residues. V shed 3 bases and J shed 0 bases, with 9 bases lying between them. Germline V lookup: CDR1 MNHGY, CDR2 SVAAGI. The CDR3 is CASSYQDSSNQPQHF. CDR3 bases: TGTGCCAGCAGTTACCAAGACAGTAGCAATCAGCCCCAGCATTTT.

The gene calls are TRBV27 and TRBJ2-2, with 10 bases lining up with TRBD1. The V and J ends lost 4 bases and 4 bases, in that order; junction bases with no gene match: 3. Germline values: CDR1 MNHEY, CDR2 SMNVEV (reference sequence). CDR3 length equals 15 residues. CDR3: CASSWDRGPTGELFF. The CDR3 region has the DNA TGTGCCAGCAGTTGGGACAGGGGCCCCACCGGGGAGCTGTTTTTT.

This clonotype was recorded many times. V is TRBV20-1 and J is TRBJ1-1, with TRBD1 as a possible D gene (5 bases). The CDR3 runs to 16 residues. Trimming cost V 6 bases and J 0 bases, with 20 bases left between them. The V gene's germline CDR1 is DFQATT and CDR2 SNEGSKA (reference sequence). The CDR3 coding sequence is TGCAGTGCAGCCGAACCCCTGACAGCCATGAACACTGAAGCTTTCTTT. Its protein is CSAAEPLTAMNTEAFF.

This clonotype was counted only a few times. V is TRBV28 and J is TRBJ2-7; D might be TRBD2 (6 bases). V lost 6 bases to trimming and J lost 4 bases, with 28 bases between them. The CDR3 is made up of 18 amino acids. CDR1 and CDR2 from the germline V gene are MDHEN and SYDVKM. CDR3 sequence reads: CASSFVRAGAGGAYEQYF. The CDR3 DNA reads as TGTGCCAGCAGCTTCGTCAGAGCCGGAGCGGGTGGAGCTTACGAGCAGTACTTC.

This clonotype was seen repeatedly, ten times or more. The chain uses TRBV7-9 and TRBJ2-1; the D is unclear. Trimming removed 6 bases at V and 8 bases at J, with 14 bases between. The CDR3 contains 13 residues. Germline CDR1 reads SEHNR; CDR2 reads FQNEAQ (reference sequence). In DNA form, the CDR3 reads TGTGCCAGCAGTCCTAATAGTCGGCATGAGCAGTTCTTC. Amino acids: CASSPNSRHEQFF.

This clonotype was recorded at least ten times. The chain combines TRBV2 with TRBJ2-7, with D maybe TRBD1 (6 bases). V gave up 3 bases and J gave up 1 base, with 7 bases separating them. Germline assignment: CDR1 SNHLY and CDR2 FYNNEI. This CDR3 contains 13 residues. The CDR3, as DNA: TGTGCCAGCAGTGATGGACAGTCCTACGAGCAGTACTTC. It translates to CASSDGQSYEQYF. Complete variable domain (other parts from reference TRBV2 and TRBJ2-7): EPEVTQTPSHQVTQMGQEVILRCVPISNHLYFYWYRQILGQKVEFLVSFYNNEISEKSEIFDDQFSVERPDGSNFTLKIRSTKLEDSAMYFCASSDGQSYEQYFGPGTRLTVT.

This chain connects TRBV19 to TRBJ2-2, with 12 bases that match TRBD2. With 6 bases clipped from V and 5 bases from J, the junction kept 1 base outside the gene matches. Germline V gene data show CDR1 as LNHDA and CDR2 as SQIVND (reference sequence). The CDR3 contains 14 residues. CDR3 sequence (DNA): TGTGCCAGTAGAACTAGCGGGAGGACCGGGGAGCTGTTTTTT. Translated: CASRTSGRTGELFF.

This clonotype was detected ten times or more. The gene calls are TRBV27 and TRBJ2-7; D remains unclear. Germline V gene data show CDR1 as MNHEY and CDR2 as SMNVEV (reference sequence). The CDR3 runs to 13 residues. Trimming pared 3 bases from V and 1 base from J, leaving 7 bases between. CDR3 coding DNA: TGTGCCAGCAGTTTGGTCGAGTCCTACGAGCAGTACTTC. As protein: CASSLVESYEQYF.